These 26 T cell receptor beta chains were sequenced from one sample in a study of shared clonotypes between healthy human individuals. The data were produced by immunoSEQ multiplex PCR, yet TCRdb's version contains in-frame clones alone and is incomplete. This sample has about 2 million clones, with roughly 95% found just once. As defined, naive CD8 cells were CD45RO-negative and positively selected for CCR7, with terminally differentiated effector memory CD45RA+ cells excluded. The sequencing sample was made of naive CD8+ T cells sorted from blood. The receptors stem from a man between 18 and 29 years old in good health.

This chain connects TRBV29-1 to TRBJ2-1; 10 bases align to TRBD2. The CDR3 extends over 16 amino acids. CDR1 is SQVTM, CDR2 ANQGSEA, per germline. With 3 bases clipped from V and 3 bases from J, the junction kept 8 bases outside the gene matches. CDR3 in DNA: TGCAGCGTTGAGGGGCTAGCGGGAGCATACTACAATGAGCAGTTCTTC. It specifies CSVEGLAGAYYNEQFF.

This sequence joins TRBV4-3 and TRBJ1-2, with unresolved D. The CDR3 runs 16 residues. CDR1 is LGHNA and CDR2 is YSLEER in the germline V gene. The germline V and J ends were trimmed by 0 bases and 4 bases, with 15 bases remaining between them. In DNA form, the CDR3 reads TGCGCCAGCAGCCAAGATAACCAGGCCTTTGGCTATGGCTACACCTTC. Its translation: CASSQDNQAFGYGYTF.

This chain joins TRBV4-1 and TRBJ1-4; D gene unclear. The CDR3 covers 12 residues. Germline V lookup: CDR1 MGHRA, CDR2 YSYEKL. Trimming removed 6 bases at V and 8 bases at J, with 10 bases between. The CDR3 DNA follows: TGCGCCAGCAGACCACCGGGGGAAAAACTGTTTTTT. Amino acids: CASRPPGEKLFF.

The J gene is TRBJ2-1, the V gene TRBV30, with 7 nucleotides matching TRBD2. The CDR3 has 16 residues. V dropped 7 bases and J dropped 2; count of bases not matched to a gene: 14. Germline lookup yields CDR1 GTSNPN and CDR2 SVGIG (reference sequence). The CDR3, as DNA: TGTGCCTTGGCCCCGGGACTAACGGGGACCTACAATGAGCAGTTCTTC. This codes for CALAPGLTGTYNEQFF.

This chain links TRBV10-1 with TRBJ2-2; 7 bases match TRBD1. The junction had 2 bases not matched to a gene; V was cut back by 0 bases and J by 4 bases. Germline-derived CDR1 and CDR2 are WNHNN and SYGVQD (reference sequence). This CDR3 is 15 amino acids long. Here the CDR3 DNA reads TGCGCCAGCAGTGAGTCGAGACAGGGCACCGGGGAGCTGTTTTTT. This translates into CASSESRQGTGELFF.

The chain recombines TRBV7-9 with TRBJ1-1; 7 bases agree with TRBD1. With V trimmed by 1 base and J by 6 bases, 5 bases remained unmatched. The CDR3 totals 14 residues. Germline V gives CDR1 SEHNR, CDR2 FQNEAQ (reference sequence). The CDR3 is CASSLDTGDPEAFF. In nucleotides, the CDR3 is TGTGCCAGCAGCTTAGATACAGGGGACCCTGAAGCTTTCTTT.

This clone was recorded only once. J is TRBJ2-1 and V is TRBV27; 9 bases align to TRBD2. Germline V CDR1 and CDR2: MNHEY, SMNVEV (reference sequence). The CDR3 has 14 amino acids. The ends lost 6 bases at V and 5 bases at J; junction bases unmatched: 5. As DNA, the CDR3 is TGTGCCAGCAGCTTTGCGGGGGGGGACAATGAGCAGTTCTTC. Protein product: CASSFAGGDNEQFF.

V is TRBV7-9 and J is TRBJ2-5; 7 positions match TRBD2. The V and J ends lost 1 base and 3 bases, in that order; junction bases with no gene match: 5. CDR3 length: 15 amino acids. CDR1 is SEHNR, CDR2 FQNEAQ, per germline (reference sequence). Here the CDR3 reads CASSLVVGGEETQYF. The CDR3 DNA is TGTGCCAGCAGCTTAGTGGTGGGGGGGGAAGAGACCCAGTACTTC.

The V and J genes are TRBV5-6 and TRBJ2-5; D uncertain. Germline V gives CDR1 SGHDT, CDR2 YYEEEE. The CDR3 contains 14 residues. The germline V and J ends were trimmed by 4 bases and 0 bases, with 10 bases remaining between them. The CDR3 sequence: CASSPPRYQETQYF. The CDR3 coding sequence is TGTGCCAGCAGCCCGCCAAGGTACCAAGAGACCCAGTACTTC. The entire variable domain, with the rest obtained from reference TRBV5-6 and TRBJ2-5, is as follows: DAGVTQSPTHLIKTRGQQVTLRCSPKSGHDTVSWYQQALGQGPQFIFQYYEEEERQRGNFPDRFSGHQFPNYSSELNVNALLLGDSALYLCASSPPRYQETQYFGPGTRLLVL.

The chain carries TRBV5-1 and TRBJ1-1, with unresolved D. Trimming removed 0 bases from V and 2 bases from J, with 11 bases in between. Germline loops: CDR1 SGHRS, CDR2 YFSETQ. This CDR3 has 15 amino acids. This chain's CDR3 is CASSLDPGLNTEAFF. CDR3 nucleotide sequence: TGCGCCAGCAGCTTGGACCCAGGACTAAACACTGAAGCTTTCTTT. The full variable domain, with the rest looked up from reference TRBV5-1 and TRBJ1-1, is KAGVTQTPRYLIKTRGQQVTLSCSPISGHRSVSWYQQTPGQGLQFLFEYFSETQRNKGNFPGRFSGRQFSNSRSEMNVSTLELGDSALYLCASSLDPGLNTEAFFGQGTRLTVV.

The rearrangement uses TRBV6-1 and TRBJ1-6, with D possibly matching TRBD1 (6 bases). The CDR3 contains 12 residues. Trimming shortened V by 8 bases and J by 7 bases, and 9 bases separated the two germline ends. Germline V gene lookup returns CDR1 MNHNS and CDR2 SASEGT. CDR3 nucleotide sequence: TGTGCCAGCTGGGGGGGCAATTCACCCCTCCACTTT. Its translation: CASWGGNSPLHF.

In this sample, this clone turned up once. The CDR3 region has the DNA TGTGCCAGCAGTCCCGGGACAGTGAACACTGAAGCTTTCTTT. Its translation: CASSPGTVNTEAFF. V gene TRBV5-5 combines with J gene TRBJ1-1; the match to TRBD1 covers 7 bases. Trimming removed 5 bases from V and 0 bases from J; junction bases left unmatched: 4. The germline CDR1 and CDR2 sequences are SGHKS and YYEKEE (reference sequence). CDR3 length equals 14 residues.

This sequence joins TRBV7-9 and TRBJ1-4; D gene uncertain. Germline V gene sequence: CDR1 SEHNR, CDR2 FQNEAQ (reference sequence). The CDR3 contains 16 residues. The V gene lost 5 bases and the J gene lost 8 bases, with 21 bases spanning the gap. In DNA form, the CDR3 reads TGTGCCAGCAGCCACTACCTGACACGGCCAGGCGAAAAACTGTTTTTT. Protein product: CASSHYLTRPGEKLFF.

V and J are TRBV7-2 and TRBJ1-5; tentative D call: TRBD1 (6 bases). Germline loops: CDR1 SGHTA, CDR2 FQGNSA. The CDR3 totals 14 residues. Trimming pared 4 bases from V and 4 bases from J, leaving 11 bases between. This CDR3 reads CASSSLQGNQPQHF. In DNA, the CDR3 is TGTGCCAGCAGCTCGTTACAGGGAAATCAGCCCCAGCATTTT.

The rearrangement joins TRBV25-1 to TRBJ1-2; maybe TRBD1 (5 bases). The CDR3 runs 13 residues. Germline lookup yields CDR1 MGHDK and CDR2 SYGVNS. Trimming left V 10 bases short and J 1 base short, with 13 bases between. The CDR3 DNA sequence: TGTGCCACCGGCCCCAGGGATAACTATGGCTACACCTTC. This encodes CATGPRDNYGYTF.

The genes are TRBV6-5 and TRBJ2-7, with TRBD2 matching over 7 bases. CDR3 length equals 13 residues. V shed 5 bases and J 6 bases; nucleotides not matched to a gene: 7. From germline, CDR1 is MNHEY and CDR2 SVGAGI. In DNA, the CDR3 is TGTGCCAGCAGTCCCCTGGGGGGGGGCGAGCAGTACTTC. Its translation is CASSPLGGGEQYF.

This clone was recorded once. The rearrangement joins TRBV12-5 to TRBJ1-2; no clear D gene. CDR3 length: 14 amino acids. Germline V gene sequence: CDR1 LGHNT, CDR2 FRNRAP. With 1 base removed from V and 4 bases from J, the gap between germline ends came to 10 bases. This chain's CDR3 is CASGLGPQSYGYTF. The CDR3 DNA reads TGTGCTAGTGGTTTGGGACCTCAGTCCTATGGCTACACCTTC.

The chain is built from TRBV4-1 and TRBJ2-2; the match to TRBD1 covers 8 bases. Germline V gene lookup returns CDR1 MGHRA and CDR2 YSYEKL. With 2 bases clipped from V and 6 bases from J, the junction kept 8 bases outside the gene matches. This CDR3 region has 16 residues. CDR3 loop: CASSQRVATGAGELFF. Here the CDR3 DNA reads TGCGCCAGCAGCCAAAGGGTCGCGACAGGGGCCGGGGAGCTGTTTTTT.

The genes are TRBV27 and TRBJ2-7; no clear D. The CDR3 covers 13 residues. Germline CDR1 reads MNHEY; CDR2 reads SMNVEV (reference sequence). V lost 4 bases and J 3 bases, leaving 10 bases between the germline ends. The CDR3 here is CASSSSGRYEQYF. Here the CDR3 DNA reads TGTGCCAGCAGTTCGTCGGGCCGCTACGAGCAGTACTTC.

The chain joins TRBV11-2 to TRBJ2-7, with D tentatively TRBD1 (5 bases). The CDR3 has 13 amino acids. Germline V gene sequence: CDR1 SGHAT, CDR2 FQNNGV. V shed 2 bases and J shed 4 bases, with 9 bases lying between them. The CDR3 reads CASSLRTFYEQYF. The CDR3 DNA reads TGTGCCAGCAGCTTACGGACATTTTACGAGCAGTACTTC.

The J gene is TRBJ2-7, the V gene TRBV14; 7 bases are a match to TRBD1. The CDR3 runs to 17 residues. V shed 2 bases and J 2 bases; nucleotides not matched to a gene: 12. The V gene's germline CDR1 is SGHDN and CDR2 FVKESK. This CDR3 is CASSQHPRQGDPYEQYF. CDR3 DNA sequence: TGTGCCAGCAGCCAACACCCCCGCCAGGGGGATCCCTACGAGCAGTACTTC.

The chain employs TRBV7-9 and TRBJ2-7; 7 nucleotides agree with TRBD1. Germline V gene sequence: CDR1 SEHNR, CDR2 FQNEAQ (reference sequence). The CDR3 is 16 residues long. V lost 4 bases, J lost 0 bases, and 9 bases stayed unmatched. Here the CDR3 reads CASSWSRGLSSYEQYF. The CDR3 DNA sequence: TGTGCCAGCAGCTGGTCTAGGGGGCTCTCCTCCTACGAGCAGTACTTC.

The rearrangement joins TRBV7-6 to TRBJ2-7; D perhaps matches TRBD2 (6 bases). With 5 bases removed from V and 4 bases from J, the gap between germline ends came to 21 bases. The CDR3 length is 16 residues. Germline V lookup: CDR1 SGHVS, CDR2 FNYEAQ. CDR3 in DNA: TGTGCCAGCAGCGGGGCTCTATCCGCGGGGTCTTACGAGCAGTACTTC. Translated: CASSGALSAGSYEQYF.

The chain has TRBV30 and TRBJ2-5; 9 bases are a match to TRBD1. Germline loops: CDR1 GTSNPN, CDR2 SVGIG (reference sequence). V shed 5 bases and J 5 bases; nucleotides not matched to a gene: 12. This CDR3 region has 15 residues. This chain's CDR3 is CAWGDRGLEWETQYF. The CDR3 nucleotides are TGTGCCTGGGGAGACAGGGGGTTAGAATGGGAGACCCAGTACTTC.

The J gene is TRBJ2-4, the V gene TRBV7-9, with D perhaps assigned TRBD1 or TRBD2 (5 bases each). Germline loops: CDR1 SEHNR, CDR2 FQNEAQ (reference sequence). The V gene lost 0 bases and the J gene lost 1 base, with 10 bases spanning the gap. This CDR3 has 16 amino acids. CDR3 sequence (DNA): TGTGCCAGCAGCTTAGCGTTGGGACCGGCCAAAAACATTCAGTACTTC. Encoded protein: CASSLALGPAKNIQYF.

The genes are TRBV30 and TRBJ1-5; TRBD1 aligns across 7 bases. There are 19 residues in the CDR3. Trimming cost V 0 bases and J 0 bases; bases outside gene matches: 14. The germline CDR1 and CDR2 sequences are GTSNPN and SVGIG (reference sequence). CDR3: CAWSVPLAGTAYSNQPQHF. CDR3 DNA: TGTGCCTGGAGTGTTCCCTTAGCCGGGACAGCATATAGCAATCAGCCCCAGCATTTT.